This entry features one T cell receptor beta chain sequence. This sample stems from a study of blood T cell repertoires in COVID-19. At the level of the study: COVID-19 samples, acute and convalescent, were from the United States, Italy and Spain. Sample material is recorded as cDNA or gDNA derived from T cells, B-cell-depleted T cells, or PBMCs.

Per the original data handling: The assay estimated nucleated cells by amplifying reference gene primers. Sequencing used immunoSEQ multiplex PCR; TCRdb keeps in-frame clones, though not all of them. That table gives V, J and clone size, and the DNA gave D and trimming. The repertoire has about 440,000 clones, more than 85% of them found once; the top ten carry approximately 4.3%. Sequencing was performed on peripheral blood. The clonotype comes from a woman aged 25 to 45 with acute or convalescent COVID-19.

The DNA for the CDR3 is TGTGCCAGCAGAGCTCGTCAAGGGGTCGGGTATGGCTACACCTTC. Its translation: CASRARQGVGYGYTF. The chain links TRBV6-5 to TRBJ1-2; D may be TRBD1 (5 bases). Germline assignment: CDR1 MNHEY and CDR2 SVGAGI. This CDR3 comprises 15 residues. V gave up 6 bases and J gave up 5 bases, with 19 bases separating them.